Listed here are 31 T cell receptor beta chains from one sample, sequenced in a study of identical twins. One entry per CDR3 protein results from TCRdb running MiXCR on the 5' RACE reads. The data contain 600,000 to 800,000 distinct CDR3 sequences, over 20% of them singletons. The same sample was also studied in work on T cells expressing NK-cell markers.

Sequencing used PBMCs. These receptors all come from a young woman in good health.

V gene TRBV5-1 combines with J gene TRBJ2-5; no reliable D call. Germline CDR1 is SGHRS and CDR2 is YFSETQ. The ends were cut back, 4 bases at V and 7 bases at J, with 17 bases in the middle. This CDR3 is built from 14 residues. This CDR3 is CASSLGVEWRTQYF. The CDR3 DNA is TGCGCCAGCAGCCTTGGGGTCGAGTGGAGGACCCAGTACTTC.

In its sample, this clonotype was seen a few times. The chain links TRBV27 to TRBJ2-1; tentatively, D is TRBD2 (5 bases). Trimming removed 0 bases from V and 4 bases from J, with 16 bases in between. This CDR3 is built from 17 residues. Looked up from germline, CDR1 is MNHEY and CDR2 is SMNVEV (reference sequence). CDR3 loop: CASSLSSLRVGYNEQFF. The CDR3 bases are TGTGCCAGCAGTTTATCGTCCCTGCGGGTGGGGTACAATGAGCAGTTCTTC.

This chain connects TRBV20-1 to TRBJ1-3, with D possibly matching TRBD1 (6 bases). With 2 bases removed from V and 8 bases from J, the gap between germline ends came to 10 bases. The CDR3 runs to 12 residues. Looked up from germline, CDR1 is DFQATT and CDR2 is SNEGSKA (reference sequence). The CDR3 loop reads CSARKGGDTIYF. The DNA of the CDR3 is TGCAGTGCTAGAAAAGGGGGTGACACCATATATTTT.

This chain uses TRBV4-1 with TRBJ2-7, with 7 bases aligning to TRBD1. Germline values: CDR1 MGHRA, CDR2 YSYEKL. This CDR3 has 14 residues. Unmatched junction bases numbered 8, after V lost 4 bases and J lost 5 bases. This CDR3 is CASSRLTGPHEQYF. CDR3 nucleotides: TGCGCCAGCAGCCGATTGACAGGGCCCCACGAGCAGTACTTC.

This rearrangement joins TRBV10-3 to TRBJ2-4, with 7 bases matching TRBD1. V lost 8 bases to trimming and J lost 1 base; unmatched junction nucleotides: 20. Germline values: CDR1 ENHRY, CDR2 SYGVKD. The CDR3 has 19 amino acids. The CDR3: CAIARSGARQGSAKNIQYF. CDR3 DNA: TGTGCCATCGCCCGAAGTGGAGCTAGACAGGGATCGGCCAAAAACATTCAGTACTTC.

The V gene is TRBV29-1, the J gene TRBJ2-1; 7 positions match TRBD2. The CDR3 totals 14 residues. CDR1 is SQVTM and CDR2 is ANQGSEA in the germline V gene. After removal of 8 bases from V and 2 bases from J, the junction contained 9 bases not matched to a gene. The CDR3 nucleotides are TGCAGCCTCTTTGAAGCGGGACCCTACAATGAGCAGTTCTTC. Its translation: CSLFEAGPYNEQFF.

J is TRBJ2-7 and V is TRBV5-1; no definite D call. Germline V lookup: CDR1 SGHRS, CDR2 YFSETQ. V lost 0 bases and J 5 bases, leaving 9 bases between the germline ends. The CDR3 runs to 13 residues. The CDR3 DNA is TGCGCCAGCAGCTTGGTACCTTACGACGAGCAGTACTTC. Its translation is CASSLVPYDEQYF. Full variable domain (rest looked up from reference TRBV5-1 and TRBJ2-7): KAGVTQTPRYLIKTRGQQVTLSCSPISGHRSVSWYQQTPGQGLQFLFEYFSETQRNKGNFPGRFSGRQFSNSRSEMNVSTLELGDSALYLCASSLVPYDEQYFGPGTRLTVT.

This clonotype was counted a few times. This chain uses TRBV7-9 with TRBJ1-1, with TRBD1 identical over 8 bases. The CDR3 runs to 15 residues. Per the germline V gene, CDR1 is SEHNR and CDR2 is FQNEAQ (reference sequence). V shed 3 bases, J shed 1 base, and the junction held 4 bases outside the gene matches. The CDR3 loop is CASSFPTGANTEAFF. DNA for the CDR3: TGTGCCAGCAGCTTTCCGACAGGGGCGAACACTGAAGCTTTCTTT.

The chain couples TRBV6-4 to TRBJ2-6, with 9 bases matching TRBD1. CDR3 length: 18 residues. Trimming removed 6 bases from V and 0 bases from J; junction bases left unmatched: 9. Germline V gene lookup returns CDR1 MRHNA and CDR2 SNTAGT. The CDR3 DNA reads TGTGCCAGCAGAGACCGACAGGGGGGCCTCTCTGGGGCCAACGTCCTGACTTTC. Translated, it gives CASRDRQGGLSGANVLTF.

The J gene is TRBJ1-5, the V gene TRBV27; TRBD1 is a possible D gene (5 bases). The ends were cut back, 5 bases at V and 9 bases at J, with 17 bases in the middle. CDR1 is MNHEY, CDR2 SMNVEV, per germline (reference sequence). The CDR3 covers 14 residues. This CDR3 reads CASSHGRGGWPQHF. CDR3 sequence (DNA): TGTGCCAGCAGTCACGGTCGCGGGGGGTGGCCCCAGCATTTT.

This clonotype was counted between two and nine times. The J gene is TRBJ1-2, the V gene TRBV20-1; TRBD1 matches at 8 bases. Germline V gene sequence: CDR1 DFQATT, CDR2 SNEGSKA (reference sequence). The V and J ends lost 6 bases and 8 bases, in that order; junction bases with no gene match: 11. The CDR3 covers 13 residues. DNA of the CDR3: TGCAGTGCAGCCCTTTTCGGGACAGGAGGCTACACCTTC. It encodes CSAALFGTGGYTF.

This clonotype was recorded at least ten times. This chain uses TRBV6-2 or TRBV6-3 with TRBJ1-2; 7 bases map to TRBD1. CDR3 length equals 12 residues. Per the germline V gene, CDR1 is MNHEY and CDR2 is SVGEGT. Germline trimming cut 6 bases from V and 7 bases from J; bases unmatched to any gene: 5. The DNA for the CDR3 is TGTGCCAGCAGCGACAGGGAATCTGGCTACACCTTC. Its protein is CASSDRESGYTF.

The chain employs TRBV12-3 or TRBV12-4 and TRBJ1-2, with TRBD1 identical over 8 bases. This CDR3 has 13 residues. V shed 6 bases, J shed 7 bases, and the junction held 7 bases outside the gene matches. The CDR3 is CASRATGGAGYTF. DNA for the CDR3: TGTGCCAGCAGGGCCACAGGGGGGGCTGGCTACACCTTC.

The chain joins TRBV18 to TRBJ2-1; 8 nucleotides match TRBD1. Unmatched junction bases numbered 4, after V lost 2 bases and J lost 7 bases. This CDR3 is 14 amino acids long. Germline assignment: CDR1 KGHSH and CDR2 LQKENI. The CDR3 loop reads CASSPYRGENEQFF. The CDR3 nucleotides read TGTGCCAGCTCACCATACAGGGGGGAGAATGAGCAGTTCTTC.

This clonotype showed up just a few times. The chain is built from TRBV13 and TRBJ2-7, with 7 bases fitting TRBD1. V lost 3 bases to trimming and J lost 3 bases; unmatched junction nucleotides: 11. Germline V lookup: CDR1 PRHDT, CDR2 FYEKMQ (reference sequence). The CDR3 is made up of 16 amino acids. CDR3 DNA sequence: TGTGCCAGCAGCTTCACCGGGACAGAGAAATTCTACGAGCAGTACTTC. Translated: CASSFTGTEKFYEQYF.

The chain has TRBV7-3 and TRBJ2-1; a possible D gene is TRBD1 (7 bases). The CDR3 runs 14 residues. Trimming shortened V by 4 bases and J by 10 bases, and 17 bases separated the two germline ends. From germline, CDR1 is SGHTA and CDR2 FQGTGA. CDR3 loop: CASSSTGEVREQFF. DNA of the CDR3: TGTGCCAGCAGCTCAACAGGGGAGGTACGAGAGCAGTTCTTC.

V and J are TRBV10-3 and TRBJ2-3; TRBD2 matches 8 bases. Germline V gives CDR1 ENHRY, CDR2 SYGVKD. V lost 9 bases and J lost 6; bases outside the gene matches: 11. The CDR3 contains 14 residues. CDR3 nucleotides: TGTGCCATGAATACAGCGGGAGATGGGGATACGCAGTATTTT. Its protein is CAMNTAGDGDTQYF.

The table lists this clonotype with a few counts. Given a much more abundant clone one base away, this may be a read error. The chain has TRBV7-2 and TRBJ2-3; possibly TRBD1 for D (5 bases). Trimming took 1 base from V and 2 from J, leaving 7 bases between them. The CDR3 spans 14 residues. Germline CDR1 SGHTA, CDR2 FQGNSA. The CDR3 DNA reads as TGTGCCAGCAGCTTAGACAGGAACACAGATACGCAGTATTTT. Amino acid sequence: CASSLDRNTDTQYF.

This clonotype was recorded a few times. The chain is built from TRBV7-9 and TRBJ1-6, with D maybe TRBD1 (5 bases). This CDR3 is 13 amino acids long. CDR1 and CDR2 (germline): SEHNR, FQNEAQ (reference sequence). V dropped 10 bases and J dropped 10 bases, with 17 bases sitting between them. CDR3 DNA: TGTGCCACGGAAACTGGGGGAGGATCACCCCTCCACTTT. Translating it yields CATETGGGSPLHF.

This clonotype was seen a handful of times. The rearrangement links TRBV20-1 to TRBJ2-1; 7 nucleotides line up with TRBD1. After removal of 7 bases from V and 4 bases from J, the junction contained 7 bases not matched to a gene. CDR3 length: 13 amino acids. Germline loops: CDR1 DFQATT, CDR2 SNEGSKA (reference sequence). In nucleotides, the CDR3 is TGCAGTGGGGGGACAGCGATTTACAATGAGCAGTTCTTC. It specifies CSGGTAIYNEQFF.

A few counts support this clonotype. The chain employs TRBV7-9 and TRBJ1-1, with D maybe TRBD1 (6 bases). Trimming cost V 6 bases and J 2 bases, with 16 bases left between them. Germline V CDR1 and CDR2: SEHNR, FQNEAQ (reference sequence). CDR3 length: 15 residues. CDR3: CASSPTGTYNTEAFF. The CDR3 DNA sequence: TGTGCCAGCAGTCCAACCGGGACATATAACACTGAAGCTTTCTTT. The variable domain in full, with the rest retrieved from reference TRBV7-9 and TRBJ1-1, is DTGVSQNPRHKITKRGQNVTFRCDPISEHNRLYWYRQTLGQGPEFLTYFQNEAQLEKSRLLSDRFSAERPKGSFSTLEIQRTEQGDSAMYLCASSPTGTYNTEAFFGQGTRLTVV.

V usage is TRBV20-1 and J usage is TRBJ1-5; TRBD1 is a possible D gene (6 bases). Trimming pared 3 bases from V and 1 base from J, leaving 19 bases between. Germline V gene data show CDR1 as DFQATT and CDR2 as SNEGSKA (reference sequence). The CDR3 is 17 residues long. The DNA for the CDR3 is TGCAGTGCTAGTTCCCCGGGGGGCGGAATAAGCAATCAGCCCCAGCATTTT. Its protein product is CSASSPGGGISNQPQHF.

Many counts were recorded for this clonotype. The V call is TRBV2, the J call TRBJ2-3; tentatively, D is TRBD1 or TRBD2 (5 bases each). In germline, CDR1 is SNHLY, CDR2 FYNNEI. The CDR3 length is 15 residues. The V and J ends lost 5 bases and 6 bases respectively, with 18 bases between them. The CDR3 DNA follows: TGTGCCAGCAGTCCTCAGGGTCGGGACCGCGATACGCAGTATTTT. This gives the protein CASSPQGRDRDTQYF. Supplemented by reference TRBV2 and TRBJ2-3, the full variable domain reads EPEVTQTPSHQVTQMGQEVILRCVPISNHLYFYWYRQILGQKVEFLVSFYNNEISEKSEIFDDQFSVERPDGSNFTLKIRSTKLEDSAMYFCASSPQGRDRDTQYFGPGTRLTVL.

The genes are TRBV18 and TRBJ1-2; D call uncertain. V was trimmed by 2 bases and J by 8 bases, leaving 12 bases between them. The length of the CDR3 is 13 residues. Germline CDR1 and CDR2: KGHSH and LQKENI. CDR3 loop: CASSPSTDGGYTF. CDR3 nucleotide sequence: TGTGCCAGCTCACCAAGCACAGATGGGGGCTACACCTTC.

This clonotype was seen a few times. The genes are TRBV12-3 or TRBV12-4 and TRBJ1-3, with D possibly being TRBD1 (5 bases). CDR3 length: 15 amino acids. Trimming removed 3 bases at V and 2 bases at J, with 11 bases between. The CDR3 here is CASSFDMGPGNTIYF. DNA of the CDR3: TGTGCCAGCAGTTTCGACATGGGACCTGGAAACACCATATATTTT.

CDR3 coding DNA: TGCAGCGCCGGGACAGTTAATCAGCCCCAGCATTTT. It specifies CSAGTVNQPQHF. The chain couples TRBV29-1 to TRBJ1-5; 7 nucleotides match TRBD1. Per germline, CDR1 SQVTM and CDR2 ANQGSEA. The trim removed 7 bases at V and 4 bases at J, leaving 4 bases unmatched. The CDR3 covers 12 residues.

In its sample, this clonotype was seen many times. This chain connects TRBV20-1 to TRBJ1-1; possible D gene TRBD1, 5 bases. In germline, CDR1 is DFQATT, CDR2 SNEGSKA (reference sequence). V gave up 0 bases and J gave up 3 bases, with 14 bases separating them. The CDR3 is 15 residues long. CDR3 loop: CSARDIMGRDTEAFF. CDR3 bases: TGCAGTGCTAGAGATATCATGGGCAGGGACACTGAAGCTTTCTTT.

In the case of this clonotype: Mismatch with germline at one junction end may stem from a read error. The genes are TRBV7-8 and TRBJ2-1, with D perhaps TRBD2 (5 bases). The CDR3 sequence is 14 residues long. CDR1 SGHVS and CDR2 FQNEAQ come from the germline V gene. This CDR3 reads CASSIATHYNEQFF. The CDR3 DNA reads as TGTGCCAGCAGCATAGCGACCCACTACAATGAGCAGTTCTTC.

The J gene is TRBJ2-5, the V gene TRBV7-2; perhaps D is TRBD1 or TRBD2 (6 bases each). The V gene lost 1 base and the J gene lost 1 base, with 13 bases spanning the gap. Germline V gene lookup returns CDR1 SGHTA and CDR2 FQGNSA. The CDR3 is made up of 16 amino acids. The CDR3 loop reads CASSLGVGGTQETQYF. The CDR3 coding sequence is TGTGCCAGCAGCTTAGGAGTGGGGGGCACCCAAGAGACCCAGTACTTC.

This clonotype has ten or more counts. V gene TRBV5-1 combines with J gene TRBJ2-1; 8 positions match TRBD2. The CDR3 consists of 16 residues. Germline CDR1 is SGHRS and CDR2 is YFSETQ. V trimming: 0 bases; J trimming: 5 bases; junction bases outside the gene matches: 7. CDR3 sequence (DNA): TGCGCCAGCAGCTTGGAAGGCGGGGGGACCAACAATGAGCAGTTCTTC. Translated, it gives CASSLEGGGTNNEQFF.

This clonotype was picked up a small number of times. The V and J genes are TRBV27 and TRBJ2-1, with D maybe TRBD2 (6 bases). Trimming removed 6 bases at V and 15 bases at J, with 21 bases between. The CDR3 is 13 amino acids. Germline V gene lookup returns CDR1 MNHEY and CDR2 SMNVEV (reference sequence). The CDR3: CASSQSGTPNWFF. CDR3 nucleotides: TGTGCCAGCAGCCAATCCGGGACTCCTAATTGGTTCTTC.